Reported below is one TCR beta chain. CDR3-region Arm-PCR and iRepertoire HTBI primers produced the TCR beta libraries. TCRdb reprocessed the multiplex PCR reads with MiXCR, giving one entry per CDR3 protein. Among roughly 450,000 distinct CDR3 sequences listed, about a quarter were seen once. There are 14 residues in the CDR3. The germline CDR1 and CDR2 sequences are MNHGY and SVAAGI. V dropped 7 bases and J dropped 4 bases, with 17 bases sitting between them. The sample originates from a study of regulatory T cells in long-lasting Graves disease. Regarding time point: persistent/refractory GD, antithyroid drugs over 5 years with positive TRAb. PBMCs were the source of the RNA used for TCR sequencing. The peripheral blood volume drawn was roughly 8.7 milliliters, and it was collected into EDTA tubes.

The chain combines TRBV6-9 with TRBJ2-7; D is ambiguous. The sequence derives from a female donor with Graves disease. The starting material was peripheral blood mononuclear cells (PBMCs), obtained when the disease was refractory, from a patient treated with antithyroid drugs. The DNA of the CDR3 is TGTGCCAGCACCCCGGTAGACTCCCTTTACGAGCAGTACTTC. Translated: CASTPVDSLYEQYF.